This record looks at one TCR beta chain sequence and its context. What it binds is unknown. The data derive from a study of post-analysis software for immune sequencing data. Study overall: Relapsing-remitting, secondary progressive and progressive-relapsing forms of multiple sclerosis all featured among disease courses.

The CDR3 spans 16 residues. Germline V gene data show CDR1 as LGHNT and CDR2 as FRNRAP. Trimming took 3 bases from V and 7 from J; bases not matched to a gene: 7. Unique molecular identifiers were carried by the TCR beta cDNA libraries. TCRdb re-analysed the PCR reads in MiXCR, keeping a single row per CDR3 protein. The table includes 800,000 to 950,000 distinct CDR3 sequences, 53% detected once. Study-wide points: Five or six TRBV segments were significantly more frequent in patients than in controls. TRBV5-6, TRBV5-1 and TRBV20-1 were among these segments. Versus controls, multiple sclerosis patients showed significantly lower diversity (normalized Chao1).

The TCR sequence derives from a girl aged 5 to 17 with multiple sclerosis. The chain recombines TRBV12-5 with TRBJ2-1; 12 nucleotides match TRBD2. Sequenced material: blood. CDR3 loop: CASGLSSGGAGNEQFF. The CDR3 DNA sequence: TGTGCTAGTGGTTTATCTAGCGGGGGGGCCGGTAATGAGCAGTTCTTC.